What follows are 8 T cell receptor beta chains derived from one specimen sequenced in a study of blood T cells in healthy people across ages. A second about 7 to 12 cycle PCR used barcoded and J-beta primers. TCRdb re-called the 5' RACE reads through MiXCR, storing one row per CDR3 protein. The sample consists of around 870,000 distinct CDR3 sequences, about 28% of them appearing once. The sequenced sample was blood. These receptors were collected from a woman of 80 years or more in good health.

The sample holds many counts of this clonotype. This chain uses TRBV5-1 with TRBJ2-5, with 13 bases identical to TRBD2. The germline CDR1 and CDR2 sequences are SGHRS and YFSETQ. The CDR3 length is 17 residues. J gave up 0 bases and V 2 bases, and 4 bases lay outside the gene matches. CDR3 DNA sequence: TGCGCCAGCAGCTTCACTAGCGGGGGGGCGTACCAAGAGACCCAGTACTTC. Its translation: CASSFTSGGAYQETQYF.

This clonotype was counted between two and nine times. CDR3 sequence reads: CASSRTLLSSYNEQFF. CDR3 in DNA: TGTGCCAGCAGCCGGACCCTCTTAAGCTCCTACAATGAGCAGTTCTTC. The chain links TRBV3-1 to TRBJ2-1, with no clear D. This CDR3 has 16 amino acids. CDR1 LGHDT and CDR2 YNNKEL come from the germline V gene (reference sequence). The V gene lost 4 bases and the J gene lost 0 bases, with 13 bases spanning the gap.

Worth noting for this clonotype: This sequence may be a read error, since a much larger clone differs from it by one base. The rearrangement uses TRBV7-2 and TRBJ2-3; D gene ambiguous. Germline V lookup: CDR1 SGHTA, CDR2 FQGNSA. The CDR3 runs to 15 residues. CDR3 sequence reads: CASSPSRLGTDAQYF. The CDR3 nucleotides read TGTGCCAGCAGCCCAAGTAGACTGGGCACAGATGCGCAGTATTTT. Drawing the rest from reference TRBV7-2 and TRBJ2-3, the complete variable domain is GAGVSQSPSNKVTEKGKDVELRCDPISGHTALYWYRQSLGQGLEFLIYFQGNSAPDKSGLPSDRFSAERTGGSVSTLTIQRTQQEDSAVYLCASSPSRLGTDAQYFGPGTRLTVL.

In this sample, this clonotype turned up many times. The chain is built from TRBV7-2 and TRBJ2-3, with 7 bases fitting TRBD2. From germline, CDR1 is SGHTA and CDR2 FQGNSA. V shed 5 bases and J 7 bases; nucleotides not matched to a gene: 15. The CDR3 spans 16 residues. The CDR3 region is CASSAGLLTLVNTQYF. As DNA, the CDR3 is TGTGCCAGCAGCGCGGGACTACTCACCCTTGTGAATACGCAGTATTTT.

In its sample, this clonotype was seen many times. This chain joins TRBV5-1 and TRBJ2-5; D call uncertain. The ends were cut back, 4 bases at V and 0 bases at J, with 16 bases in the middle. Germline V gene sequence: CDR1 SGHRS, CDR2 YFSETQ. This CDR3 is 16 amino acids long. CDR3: CASSVGVNRYQETQYF. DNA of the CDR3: TGCGCCAGCAGCGTTGGGGTTAACCGGTACCAAGAGACCCAGTACTTC. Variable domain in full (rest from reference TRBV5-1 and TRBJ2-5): KAGVTQTPRYLIKTRGQQVTLSCSPISGHRSVSWYQQTPGQGLQFLFEYFSETQRNKGNFPGRFSGRQFSNSRSEMNVSTLELGDSALYLCASSVGVNRYQETQYFGPGTRLLVL.

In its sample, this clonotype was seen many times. The CDR3 here is CASSFGQTATNEKLFF. The CDR3 DNA sequence: TGTGCCAGCAGTTTCGGACAGACAGCAACTAATGAAAAACTGTTTTTT. The V and J genes are TRBV12-3 or TRBV12-4 and TRBJ1-4; tentatively, D is TRBD1 (6 bases). CDR3 length: 16 residues. V was trimmed by 3 bases and J by 0 bases, leaving 11 bases between them.

In DNA, the CDR3 is TGTGCCAGCAGCCCCTCCGGGGCTACGGGCTCCTACAATGAGCAGTACTTC. Protein sequence: CASSPSGATGSYNEQYF. The chain recombines TRBV5-4 with TRBJ2-1; D is perhaps TRBD1 or TRBD2 (5 bases each). The DNA matches TRBJ2-7 better at its end, which makes the J call doubtful. The CDR3 sequence is 17 residues long. The germline CDR1 and CDR2 sequences are SGHNT and YYREEE (reference sequence).

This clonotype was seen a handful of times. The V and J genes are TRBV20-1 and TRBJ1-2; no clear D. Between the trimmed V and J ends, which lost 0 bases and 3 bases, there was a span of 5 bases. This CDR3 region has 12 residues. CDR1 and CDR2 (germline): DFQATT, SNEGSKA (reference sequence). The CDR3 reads CSARERDYGYTF. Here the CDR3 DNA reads TGCAGTGCTAGAGAGCGGGACTATGGCTACACCTTC.